The T cell receptor (beta chain) described here comes from a study of blood T cell repertoires in COVID-19. About the study: Samples of COVID-19 (acute and convalescent) were obtained from the United States, Italy and Spain. PBMCs, B-cell-depleted T cells, or T cells provided the cDNA or gDNA that made up the material.

In the authors' workflow: Estimated nucleated cell counts came from reference gene primer amplification. The protocol was immunoSEQ multiplex PCR, while the TCRdb copy is restricted to in-frame clones and leaves out a portion. The D gene and trimming were derived from the DNA, and the V and J assignments and clone size from that table. The profile shows 150,000 to 200,000 clones, over 80% of them singletons. The CDR3 length is 14 residues. CDR1 and CDR2 from the germline V gene are MNHNY and SVGAGI (reference sequence). Trimming took off 4 bases at V and 8 bases at J, with 12 bases between the two ends.

The source of this sequence is a woman aged 45-59 years with acute or convalescent COVID-19. Material: peripheral blood. The chain has TRBV6-6 and TRBJ1-6; D is possibly TRBD1 (6 bases). The CDR3 loop is CASSSQGFYSPLHF. Here the CDR3 DNA reads TGTGCCAGCAGTTCTCAGGGGTTCTATTCACCCCTCCACTTT.